The clone carrying this T cell receptor (beta chain) was counted only a few times. The target antigen is unknown. In the library, individual cDNA molecules carried attached unique molecular identifiers. TCRdb used MiXCR to reprocess the 5' RACE reads, holding one entry per CDR3 protein. The sample records about 87,000 distinct CDR3 sequences, 14% being singletons. This record belongs to a study of early T cells in non-severe SARS-CoV-2 infection. Study-wide background: From unsorted whole blood, bulk RNA was sequenced, and the chains remained unpaired.

In germline, CDR1 is SGHTA, CDR2 FQGNSA. The CDR3 is 12 residues long. V was pared by 2 bases and J by 10 bases, with 9 bases between. Study results and caveats: Sequences matched to VDJdb favored anti-spike CD8 responses, while private and CD4 specificities were missed.

Sequenced material: whole blood. The TCR sequence derives from an adult who was a healthcare worker with PCR-confirmed SARS-CoV-2 infection or an uninfected control (not recorded which). The chain joins TRBV7-2 to TRBJ2-1; TRBD2 is a possible D gene (6 bases). In nucleotides, the CDR3 is TGTGCCAGCAGCTTATGGCTAGCGGAGCAGTTCTTC. Its protein product is CASSLWLAEQFF.